The source of this T cell receptor beta chain is a study of somatic mutations in cytotoxic T cells in rheumatoid arthritis. The sample holds one count of this clone. What it binds is not known. Researchers isolated CD4+ and CD8+ cells by positive magnetic bead selection and then checked their purity by flow cytometry. The protocol was immunoSEQ multiplex PCR, while the TCRdb copy is restricted to in-frame clones and leaves out a portion. This sample has around 20,000 clones; about 70% occur once, and the top ten carry about a sixth. Trimming stripped 2 bases from V and 6 bases from J, with 9 bases between. Germline-derived CDR1 and CDR2 are SGHNT and YYREEE (reference sequence). CDR3 length equals 13 residues. Overall study results and limits: Nobody adjusted the slight TRBV07 underrepresentation in rheumatoid arthritis patients for multiple comparisons.

The source is an adult with rheumatoid arthritis. V is TRBV5-4 and J is TRBJ2-1; possible D gene TRBD2, 5 bases. The sequencing input was CD8+ T cells sorted from blood. Written as DNA, the CDR3 is TGTGCCAGCAGCTTCGGGGTCGTCAATGAGCAGTTCTTC. This codes for CASSFGVVNEQFF.